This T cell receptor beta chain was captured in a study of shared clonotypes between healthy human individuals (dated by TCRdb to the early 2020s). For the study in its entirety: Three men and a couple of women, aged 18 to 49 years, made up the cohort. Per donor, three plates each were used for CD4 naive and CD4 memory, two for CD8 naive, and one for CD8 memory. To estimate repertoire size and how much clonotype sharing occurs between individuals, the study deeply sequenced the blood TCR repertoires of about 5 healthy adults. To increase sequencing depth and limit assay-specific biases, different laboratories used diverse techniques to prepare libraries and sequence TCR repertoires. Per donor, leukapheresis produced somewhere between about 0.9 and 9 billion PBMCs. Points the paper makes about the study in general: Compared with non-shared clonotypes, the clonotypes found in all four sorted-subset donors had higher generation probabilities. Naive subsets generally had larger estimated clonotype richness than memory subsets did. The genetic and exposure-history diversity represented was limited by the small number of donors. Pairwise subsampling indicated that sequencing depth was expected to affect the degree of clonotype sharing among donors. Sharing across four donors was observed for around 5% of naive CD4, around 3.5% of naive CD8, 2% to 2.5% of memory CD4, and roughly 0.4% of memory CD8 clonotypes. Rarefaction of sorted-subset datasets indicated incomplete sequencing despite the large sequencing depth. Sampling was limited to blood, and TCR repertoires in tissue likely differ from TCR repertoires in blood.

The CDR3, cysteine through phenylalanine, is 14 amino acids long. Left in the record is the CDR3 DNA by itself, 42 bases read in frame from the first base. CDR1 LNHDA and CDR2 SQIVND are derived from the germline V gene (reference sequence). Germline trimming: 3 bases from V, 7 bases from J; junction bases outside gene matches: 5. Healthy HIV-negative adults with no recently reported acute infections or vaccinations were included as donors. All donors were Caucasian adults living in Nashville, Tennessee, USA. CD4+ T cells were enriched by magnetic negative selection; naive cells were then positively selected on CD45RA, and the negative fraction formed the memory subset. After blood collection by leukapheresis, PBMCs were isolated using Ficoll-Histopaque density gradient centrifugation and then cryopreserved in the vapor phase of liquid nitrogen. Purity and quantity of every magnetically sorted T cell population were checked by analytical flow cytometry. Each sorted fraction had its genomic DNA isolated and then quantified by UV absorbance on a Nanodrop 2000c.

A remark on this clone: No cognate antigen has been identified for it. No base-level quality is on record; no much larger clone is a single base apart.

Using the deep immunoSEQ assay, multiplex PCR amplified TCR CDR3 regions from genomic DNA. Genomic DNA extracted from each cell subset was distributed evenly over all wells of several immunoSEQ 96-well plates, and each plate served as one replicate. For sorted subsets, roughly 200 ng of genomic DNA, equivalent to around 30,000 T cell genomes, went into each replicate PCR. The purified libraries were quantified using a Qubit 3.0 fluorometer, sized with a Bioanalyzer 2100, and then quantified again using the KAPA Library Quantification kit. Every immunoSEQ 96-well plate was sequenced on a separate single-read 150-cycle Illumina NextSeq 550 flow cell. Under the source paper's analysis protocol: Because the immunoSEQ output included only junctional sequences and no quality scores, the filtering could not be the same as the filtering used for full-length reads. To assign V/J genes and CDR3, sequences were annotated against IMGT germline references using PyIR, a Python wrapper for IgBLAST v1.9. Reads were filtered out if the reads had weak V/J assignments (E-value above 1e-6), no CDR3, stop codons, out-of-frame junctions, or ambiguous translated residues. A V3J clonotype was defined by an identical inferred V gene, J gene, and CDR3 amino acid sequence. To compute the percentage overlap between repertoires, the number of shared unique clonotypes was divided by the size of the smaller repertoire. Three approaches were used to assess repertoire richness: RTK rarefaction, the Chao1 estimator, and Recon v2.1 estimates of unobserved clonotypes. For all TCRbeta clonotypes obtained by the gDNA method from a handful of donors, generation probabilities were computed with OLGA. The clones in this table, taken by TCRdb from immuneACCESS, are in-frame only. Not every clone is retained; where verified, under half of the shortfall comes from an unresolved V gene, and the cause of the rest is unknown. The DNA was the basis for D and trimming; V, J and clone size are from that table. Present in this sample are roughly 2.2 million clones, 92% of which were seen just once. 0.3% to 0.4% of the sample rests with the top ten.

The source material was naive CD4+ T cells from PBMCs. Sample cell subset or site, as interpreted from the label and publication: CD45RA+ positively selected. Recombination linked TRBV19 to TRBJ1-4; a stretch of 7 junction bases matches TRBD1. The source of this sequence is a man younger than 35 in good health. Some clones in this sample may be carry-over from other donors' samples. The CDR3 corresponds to CASSIRQGGEKLFF. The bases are TGTGCCAGTAGTATCCGACAGGGCGGTGAAAAACTGTTTTTT.